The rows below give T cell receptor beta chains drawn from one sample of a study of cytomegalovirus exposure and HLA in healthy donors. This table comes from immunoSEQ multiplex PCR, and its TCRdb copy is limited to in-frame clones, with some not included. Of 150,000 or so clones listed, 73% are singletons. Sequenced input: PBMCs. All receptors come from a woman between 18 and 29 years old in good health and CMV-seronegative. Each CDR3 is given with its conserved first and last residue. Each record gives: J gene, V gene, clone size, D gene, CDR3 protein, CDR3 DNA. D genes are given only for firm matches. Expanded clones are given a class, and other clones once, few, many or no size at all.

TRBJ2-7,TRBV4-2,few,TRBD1,CASSQEWEGTGVYEQYF,TGTGCCAGCAGCCAAGAATGGGAGGGGACAGGGGTTTACGAGCAGTACTTC
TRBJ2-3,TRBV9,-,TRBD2,CASSVGRIDTDTQYF,TGTGCCAGCAGCGTCGGGAGGATTGACACAGATACGCAGTATTTT
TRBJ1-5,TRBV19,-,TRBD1,CASSIWTGNNQPQHF,TGTGCCAGTAGTATTTGGACAGGGAATAATCAGCCCCAGCATTTT
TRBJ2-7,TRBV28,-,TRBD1,CASSYSPGTGGSYEQYF,TGTGCCAGCAGTTACTCCCCCGGGACAGGGGGCTCCTACGAGCAGTACTTC
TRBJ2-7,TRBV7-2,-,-,CASSLDRNYEQYF,TGTGCCAGCAGCTTAGACAGGAACTACGAGCAGTACTTC
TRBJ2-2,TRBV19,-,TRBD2,CASSFSGGAFTGELFF,TGTGCCAGTAGTTTTAGCGGGGGGGCATTCACCGGGGAGCTGTTTTTT
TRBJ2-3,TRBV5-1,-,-,CASSLESGGVTDTQYF,TGCGCCAGCAGCTTGGAATCGGGGGGCGTTACAGATACGCAGTATTTT
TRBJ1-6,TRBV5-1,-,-,CASTRSFLDSPLHF,TGCGCCAGCACTAGAAGTTTTTTGGATTCACCCCTCCACTTT
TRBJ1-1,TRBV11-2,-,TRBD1,CASSVQGVDPLKAFF,TGTGCCAGCAGCGTACAGGGGGTAGATCCCTTAAAAGCTTTCTTT
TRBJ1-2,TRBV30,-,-,CAWAHDSLGDYGYTF,TGTGCCTGGGCTCACGACTCATTGGGAGACTATGGCTACACCTTC
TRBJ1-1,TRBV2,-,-,CASSDAGIGLKNTEAFF,TGTGCCAGCAGTGATGCAGGAATCGGACTTAAGAACACTGAAGCTTTCTTT
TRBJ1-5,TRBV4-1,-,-,CASSPMGGSNQPQHF,TGCGCCAGCAGCCCCATGGGAGGTAGTAATCAGCCCCAGCATTTT
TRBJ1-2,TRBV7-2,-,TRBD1,CASSFLPGQINYGYTF,TGTGCCAGCAGCTTCCTACCGGGACAGATTAACTATGGCTACACCTTC
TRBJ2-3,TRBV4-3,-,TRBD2,CASSQDLAGGPDTQYF,TGCGCCAGCAGCCAAGATCTAGCGGGGGGGCCAGATACGCAGTATTTT
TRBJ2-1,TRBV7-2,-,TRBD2,CASSLTSGRGEQFF,TGTGCCAGCAGCTTAACTAGCGGGAGAGGTGAGCAGTTCTTC
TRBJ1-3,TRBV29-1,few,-,CSVEGEYSGNTIYF,TGCAGCGTTGAAGGAGAGTACTCTGGAAACACCATATATTTT
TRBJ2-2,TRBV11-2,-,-,CASIAAANTGELFF,TGTGCCAGCATAGCAGCCGCGAACACCGGGGAGCTGTTTTTT
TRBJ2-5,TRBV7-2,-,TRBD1,CASSSLRGSGTQYF,TGTGCCAGCAGCTCCCTCAGGGGGAGTGGGACCCAGTACTTC
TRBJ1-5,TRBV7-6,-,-,CASSSGANQPQHF,TGTGCCAGCAGCTCAGGGGCCAATCAGCCCCAGCATTTT
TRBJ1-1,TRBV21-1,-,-,CASSKRGNEAFF,TGTGCCAGCAGCAAAAGGGGTAATGAAGCTTTCTTT
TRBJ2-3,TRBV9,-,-,CASSVEILRDTQYF,TGTGCCAGCAGCGTCGAGATCCTGAGGGATACGCAGTATTTT
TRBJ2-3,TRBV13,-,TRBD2,CASSIYSGGAVDTQYF,TGTGCCAGCAGCATCTATAGCGGGGGGGCCGTAGATACGCAGTATTTT
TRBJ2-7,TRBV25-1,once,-,CASSENRGGEDEQYF,TGTGCCAGCAGTGAAAACAGGGGGGGCGAGGACGAGCAGTACTTC
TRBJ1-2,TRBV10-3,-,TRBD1,CAISDSRGQAWYGYTF,TGTGCCATCAGTGATTCGCGAGGACAGGCATGGTATGGCTACACCTTC
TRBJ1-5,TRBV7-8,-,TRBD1,CASRQGTGGNQPQHF,TGTGCCAGCAGGCAAGGCACAGGGGGCAATCAGCCCCAGCATTTT
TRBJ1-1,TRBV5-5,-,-,CASSLGAPTNTEAFF,TGTGCCAGCAGCTTGGGGGCCCCCACGAACACTGAAGCTTTCTTT
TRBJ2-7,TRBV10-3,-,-,CAIRTENYEQYF,TGTGCCATCAGGACAGAAAACTACGAGCAGTACTTC
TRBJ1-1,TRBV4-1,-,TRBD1,CASSQGRLDRVNTEAFF,TGCGCCAGCAGCCAGGGCAGACTGGACAGGGTCAACACTGAAGCTTTCTTT
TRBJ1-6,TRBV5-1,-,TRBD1,CASSSGGKNNSPLHF,TGCGCCAGCAGCTCAGGGGGCAAGAATAATTCACCCCTCCACTTT
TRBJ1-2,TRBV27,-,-,CASSPTLWHYGYTF,TGTGCCAGCAGCCCCACCCTTTGGCACTATGGCTACACCTTC
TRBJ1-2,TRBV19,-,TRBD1,CASSIEGTGNYGYTF,TGTGCCAGTAGTATAGAGGGGACAGGAAACTATGGCTACACCTTC
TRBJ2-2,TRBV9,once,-,CASSVFSANTGELFF,TGTGCCAGCAGCGTATTTAGCGCGAACACCGGGGAGCTGTTTTTT
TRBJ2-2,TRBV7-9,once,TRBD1,CASSSPTRVGQGAGGELFF,TGTGCCAGCAGCTCCCCCACAAGGGTGGGACAGGGGGCTGGCGGGGAGCTGTTTTTT
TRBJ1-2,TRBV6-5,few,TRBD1,CASSYSSMGQGYGYTF,TGTGCCAGCAGTTACTCGAGTATGGGACAGGGTTATGGCTACACCTTC
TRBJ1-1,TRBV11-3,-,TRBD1,CASSKLQGADTEAFF,TGTGCCAGCAGCAAACTACAGGGGGCGGACACTGAAGCTTTCTTT
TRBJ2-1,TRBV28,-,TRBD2,CASSLWASGGDGEQFF,TGTGCCAGCAGTCTGTGGGCTAGCGGGGGGGATGGTGAGCAGTTCTTC
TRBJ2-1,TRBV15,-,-,CATSRGGRADDEQFF,TGTGCCACCAGCAGAGGAGGCAGGGCGGATGATGAGCAGTTCTTC
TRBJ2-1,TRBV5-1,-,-,CASSLVQGFYNEQFF,TGCGCCAGCAGCTTGGTCCAGGGTTTCTACAATGAGCAGTTCTTC
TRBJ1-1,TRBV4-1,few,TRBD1,CASSQGWSRQGERTEAFF,TGCGCCAGCAGCCAAGGGTGGTCTAGACAGGGGGAAAGAACTGAAGCTTTCTTT
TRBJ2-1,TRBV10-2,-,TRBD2,CASSESGRTSGSNEQFF,TGCGCCAGCAGTGAGTCAGGGAGGACTAGCGGGAGCAATGAGCAGTTCTTC
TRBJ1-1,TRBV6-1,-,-,CASSGQITEAFF,TGTGCCAGCAGTGGACAGATCACTGAAGCTTTCTTT
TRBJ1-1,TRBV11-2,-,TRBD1,CASSPISGTGNTEAFF,TGTGCCAGCAGCCCAATCTCCGGGACAGGGAACACTGAAGCTTTCTTT
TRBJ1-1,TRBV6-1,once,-,CASSENREAFF,TGTGCCAGCAGTGAAAACAGGGAGGCTTTCTTT
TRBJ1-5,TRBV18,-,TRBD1,CASSPLTGGVGNQPQHF,TGTGCCAGCTCACCCTTAACAGGGGGGGTCGGCAATCAGCCCCAGCATTTT
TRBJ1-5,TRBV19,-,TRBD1,CASRGDRGWNQPQHF,TGTGCCAGTAGGGGGGACAGGGGGTGGAATCAGCCCCAGCATTTT
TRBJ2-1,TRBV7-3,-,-,CASSLGSNNQYEQFF,TGTGCCAGCAGCTTAGGCTCAAACAACCAATACGAGCAGTTCTTC
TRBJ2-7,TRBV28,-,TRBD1,CASSPGGQSFYEQYF,TGTGCCAGCAGTCCAGGGGGACAGTCTTTCTACGAGCAGTACTTC
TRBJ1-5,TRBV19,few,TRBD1,CASTGQGAVQPQHF,TGTGCCAGTACGGGACAGGGGGCGGTTCAGCCCCAGCATTTT
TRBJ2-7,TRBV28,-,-,CASSLSGPGAYEQYF,TGTGCCAGCAGTTTATCAGGGCCAGGCGCCTACGAGCAGTACTTC
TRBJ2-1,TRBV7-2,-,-,CASSFREDFSHEQFF,TGTGCCAGCAGCTTTAGGGAGGATTTTAGCCATGAGCAGTTCTTC
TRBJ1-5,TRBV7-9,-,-,CASSLAGPSNQPQHF,TGTGCCAGCAGCTTAGCTGGCCCTAGCAATCAGCCCCAGCATTTT
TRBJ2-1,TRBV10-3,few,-,CAVAGNLYNEQFF,TGTGCCGTCGCCGGGAACCTTTACAATGAGCAGTTCTTC
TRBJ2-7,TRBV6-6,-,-,CASSYAELSSYEQYF,TGTGCCAGCAGTTACGCGGAGCTAAGCTCCTACGAGCAGTACTTC
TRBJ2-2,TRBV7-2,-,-,CASSLNRNTGELFF,TGTGCCAGCAGCTTAAACAGGAACACCGGGGAGCTGTTTTTT
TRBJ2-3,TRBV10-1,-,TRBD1,CASSAGTGPNTQYF,TGCGCCAGCAGTGCGGGGACAGGGCCCAATACGCAGTATTTT
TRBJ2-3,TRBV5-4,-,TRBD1,CASSFRQGGADTQYF,TGTGCCAGCAGCTTCCGACAGGGTGGAGCAGATACGCAGTATTTT
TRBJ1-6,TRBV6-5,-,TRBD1,CASTLDRGAPLHF,TGTGCCAGCACCTTGGACAGGGGGGCACCCCTCCACTTT
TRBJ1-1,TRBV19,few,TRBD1,CASIRGQGQNTEAFF,TGTGCCAGTATAAGGGGACAGGGTCAAAATACTGAAGCTTTCTTT
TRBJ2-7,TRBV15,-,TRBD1,CATSSGETGPYEQYF,TGTGCCACCAGCAGTGGGGAGACAGGGCCCTACGAGCAGTACTTC